Given below is one T cell receptor beta chain in context. Antigen unknown. The data originate from a study of cytomegalovirus exposure and HLA in healthy donors. Study observations and caveats: In a later analysis, TCR beta V- and J-gene trimming was associated with a missense DCLRE1C variant. Reportedly, a later analysis found an Asian-associated ancestry cluster had fewer N-insertions than the roughly 630-donor mean. In a later analysis, HLA-associated beta chains showed higher expansion and lower generation probabilities than comparable chains. According to the study, some 160 TCR beta chains were cytomegalovirus-associated.

PCR primers comprised 60 Vbeta and 13 Jbeta primers. Produced via immunoSEQ multiplex PCR; TCRdb's table is partial and in-frame only. The sample lists just under 250,000 clones, 82% seen once, with around 5.4% in the top ten. Per the germline V gene, CDR1 is SEHNR and CDR2 is FQNEAQ (reference sequence). The CDR3 extends over 15 amino acids. The V gene end was trimmed by 5 bases and the J gene end by 8 bases; junction bases not matched to a gene: 10. What was sequenced was PBMCs. The origin of this receptor is a middle-aged woman in good health and CMV-seropositive. The rearrangement uses TRBV7-9 and TRBJ1-1; 11 nucleotides agree with TRBD1. CDR3 nucleotide sequence: TGTGCCAGCAGCCCGATAGGACAGGGGGCCTCCGAAGCTTTCTTT. It specifies CASSPIGQGASEAFF.